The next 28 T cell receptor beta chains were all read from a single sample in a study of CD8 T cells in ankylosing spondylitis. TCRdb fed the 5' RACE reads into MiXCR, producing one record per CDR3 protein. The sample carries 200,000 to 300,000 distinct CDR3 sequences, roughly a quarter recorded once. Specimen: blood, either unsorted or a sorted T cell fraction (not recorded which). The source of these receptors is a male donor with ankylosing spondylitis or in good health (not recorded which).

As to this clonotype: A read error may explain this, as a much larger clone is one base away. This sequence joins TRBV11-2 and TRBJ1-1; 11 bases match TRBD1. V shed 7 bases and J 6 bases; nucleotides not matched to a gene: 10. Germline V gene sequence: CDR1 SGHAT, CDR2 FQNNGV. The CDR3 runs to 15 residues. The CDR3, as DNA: TGTGCCAGCAACCCCGCGGGGACAGGGGGGGCTGAAGCTTTCTTT. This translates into CASNPAGTGGAEAFF.

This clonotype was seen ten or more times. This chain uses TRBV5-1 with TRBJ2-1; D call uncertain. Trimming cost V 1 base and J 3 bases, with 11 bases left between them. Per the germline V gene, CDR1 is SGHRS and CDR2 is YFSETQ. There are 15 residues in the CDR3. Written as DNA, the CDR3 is TGCGCCAGCAGCTTGATGGCGAGTGTCTACAATGAGCAGTTCTTC. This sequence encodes CASSLMASVYNEQFF.

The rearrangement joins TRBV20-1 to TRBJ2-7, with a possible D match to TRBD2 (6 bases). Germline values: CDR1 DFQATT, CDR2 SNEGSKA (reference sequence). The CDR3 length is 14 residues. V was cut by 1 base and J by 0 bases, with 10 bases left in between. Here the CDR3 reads CSARVTEGSYEQYF. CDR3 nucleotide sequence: TGCAGTGCTAGAGTAACGGAGGGCTCCTACGAGCAGTACTTC.

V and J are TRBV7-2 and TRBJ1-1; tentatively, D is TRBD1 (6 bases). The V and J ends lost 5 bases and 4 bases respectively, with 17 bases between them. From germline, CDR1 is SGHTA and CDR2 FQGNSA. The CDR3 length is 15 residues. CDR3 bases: TGTGCCAGCAGCCAGGGGAAGGGATTCGGCACTGAAGCTTTCTTT. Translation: CASSQGKGFGTEAFF.

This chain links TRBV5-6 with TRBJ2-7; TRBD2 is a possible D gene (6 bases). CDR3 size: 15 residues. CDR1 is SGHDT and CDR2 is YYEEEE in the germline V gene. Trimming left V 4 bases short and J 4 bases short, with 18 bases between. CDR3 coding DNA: TGTGCCAGCAGCACTGAGTTGGGTGGGGGGTACGAGCAGTACTTC. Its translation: CASSTELGGGYEQYF.

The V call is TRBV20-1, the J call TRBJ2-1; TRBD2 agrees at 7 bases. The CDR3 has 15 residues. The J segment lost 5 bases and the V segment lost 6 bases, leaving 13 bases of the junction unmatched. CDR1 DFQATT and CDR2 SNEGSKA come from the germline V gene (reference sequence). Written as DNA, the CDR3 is TGCAGTGCCCTGGGGAGGGACCGGATCCACAATGAGCAGTTCTTC. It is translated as CSALGRDRIHNEQFF.

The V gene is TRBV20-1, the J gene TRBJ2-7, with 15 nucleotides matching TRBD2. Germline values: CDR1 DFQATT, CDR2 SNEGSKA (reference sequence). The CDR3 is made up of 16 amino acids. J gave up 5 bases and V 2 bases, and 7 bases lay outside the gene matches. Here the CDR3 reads CSARTGLAGGGNEQYF. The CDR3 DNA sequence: TGCAGTGCTAGAACGGGACTAGCGGGGGGTGGGAACGAGCAGTACTTC.

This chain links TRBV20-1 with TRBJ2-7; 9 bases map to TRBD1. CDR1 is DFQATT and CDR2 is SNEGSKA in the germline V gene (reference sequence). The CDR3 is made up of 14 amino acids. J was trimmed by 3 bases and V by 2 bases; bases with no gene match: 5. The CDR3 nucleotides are TGCAGTGCTAGACTTACGACAGGGGGCTACGAGCAGTACTTC. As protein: CSARLTTGGYEQYF.

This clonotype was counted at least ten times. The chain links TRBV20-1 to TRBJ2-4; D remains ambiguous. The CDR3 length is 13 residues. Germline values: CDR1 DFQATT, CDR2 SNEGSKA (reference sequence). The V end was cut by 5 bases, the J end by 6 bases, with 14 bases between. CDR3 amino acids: CSALRTAGNIQYF. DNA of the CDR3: TGCAGTGCTCTGAGGACCGCCGGAAACATTCAGTACTTC.

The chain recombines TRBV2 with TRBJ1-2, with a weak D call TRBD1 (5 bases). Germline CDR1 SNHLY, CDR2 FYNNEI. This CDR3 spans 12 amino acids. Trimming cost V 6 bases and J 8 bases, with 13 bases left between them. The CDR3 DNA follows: TGTGCCAGCAGCAGGGTTCTACGGGGCTACACCTTC. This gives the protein CASSRVLRGYTF. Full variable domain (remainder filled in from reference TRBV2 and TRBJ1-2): EPEVTQTPSHQVTQMGQEVILRCVPISNHLYFYWYRQILGQKVEFLVSFYNNEISEKSEIFDDQFSVERPDGSNFTLKIRSTKLEDSAMYFCASSRVLRGYTFGSGTRLTVV.

The CDR3 nucleotides read TGTGCCAGCACCCTGACAGGACTAGCGGGGGGAGGGTACGAGCAGTACTTC. Amino acids: CASTLTGLAGGGYEQYF. V gene TRBV28 combines with J gene TRBJ2-7, with 14 bases that match TRBD2. CDR3 size: 17 residues. The germline V gene encodes CDR1 MDHEN and CDR2 SYDVKM. The V and J ends lost 7 bases and 4 bases, in that order; junction bases with no gene match: 12.

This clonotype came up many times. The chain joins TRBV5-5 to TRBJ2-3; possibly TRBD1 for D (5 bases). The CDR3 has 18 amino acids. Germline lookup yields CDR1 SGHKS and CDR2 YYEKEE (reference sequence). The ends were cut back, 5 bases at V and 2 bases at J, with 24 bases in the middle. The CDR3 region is CASRGLGYTGALTDTQYF. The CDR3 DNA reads TGTGCCAGCAGAGGGTTGGGATACACAGGAGCCCTCACAGATACGCAGTATTTT.

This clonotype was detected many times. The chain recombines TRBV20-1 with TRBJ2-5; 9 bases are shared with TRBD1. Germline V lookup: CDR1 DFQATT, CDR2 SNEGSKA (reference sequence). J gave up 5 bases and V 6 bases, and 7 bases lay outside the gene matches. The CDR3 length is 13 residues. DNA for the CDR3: TGCAGTGCCCTAACAGGGGGCGCTGAGACCCAGTACTTC. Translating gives CSALTGGAETQYF.

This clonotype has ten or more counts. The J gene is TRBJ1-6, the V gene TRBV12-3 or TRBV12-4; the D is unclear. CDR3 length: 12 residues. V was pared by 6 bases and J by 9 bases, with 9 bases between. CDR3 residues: CASRTKGSPLHF. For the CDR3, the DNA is TGTGCCAGCAGGACTAAGGGTTCACCCCTCCACTTT.

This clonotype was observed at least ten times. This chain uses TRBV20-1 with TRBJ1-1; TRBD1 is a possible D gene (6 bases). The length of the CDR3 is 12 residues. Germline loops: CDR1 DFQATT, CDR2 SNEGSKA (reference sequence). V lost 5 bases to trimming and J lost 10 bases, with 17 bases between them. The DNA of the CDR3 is TGCAGTGCTCCCCTGGGGGCGGCTGGAGCTTTCTTT. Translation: CSAPLGAAGAFF.

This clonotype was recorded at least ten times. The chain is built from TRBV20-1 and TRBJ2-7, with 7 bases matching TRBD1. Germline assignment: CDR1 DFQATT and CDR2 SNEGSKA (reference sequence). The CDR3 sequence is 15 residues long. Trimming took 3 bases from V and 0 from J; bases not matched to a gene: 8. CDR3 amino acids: CSARYRGWGSYEQYF. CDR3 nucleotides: TGCAGTGCTAGGTACAGGGGATGGGGCTCCTACGAGCAGTACTTC.

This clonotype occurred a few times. The CDR3 protein is CAILQARSDTQYF. CDR3 in DNA: TGTGCCATACTTCAGGCCAGATCAGATACGCAGTATTTT. The chain recombines TRBV10-3 with TRBJ2-3; D unclear. The V end was cut by 9 bases, the J end by 4 bases, with 14 bases between. The CDR3 totals 13 residues. Germline CDR1 and CDR2: ENHRY and SYGVKD.

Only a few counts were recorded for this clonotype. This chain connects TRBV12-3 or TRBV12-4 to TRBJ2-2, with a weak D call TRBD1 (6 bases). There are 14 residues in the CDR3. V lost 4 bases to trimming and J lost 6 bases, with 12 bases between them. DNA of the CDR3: TGTGCCAGCAGTTCCAACAGGGTTCCCGGGGAGCTGTTTTTT. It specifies CASSSNRVPGELFF.

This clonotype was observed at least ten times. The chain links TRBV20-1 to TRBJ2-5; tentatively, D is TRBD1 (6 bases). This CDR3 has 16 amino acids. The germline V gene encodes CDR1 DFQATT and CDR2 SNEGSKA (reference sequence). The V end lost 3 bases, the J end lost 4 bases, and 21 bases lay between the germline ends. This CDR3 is CSARGITGSLGETQYF. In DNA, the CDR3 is TGCAGTGCTAGGGGTATCACAGGGTCCCTAGGAGAGACCCAGTACTTC.

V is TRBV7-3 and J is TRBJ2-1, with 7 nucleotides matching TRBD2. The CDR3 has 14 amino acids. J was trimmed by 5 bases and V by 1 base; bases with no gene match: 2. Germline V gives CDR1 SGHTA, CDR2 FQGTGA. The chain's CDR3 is CASSLSGGDNEQFF. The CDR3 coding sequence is TGTGCCAGCAGCTTAAGCGGGGGAGACAATGAGCAGTTCTTC.

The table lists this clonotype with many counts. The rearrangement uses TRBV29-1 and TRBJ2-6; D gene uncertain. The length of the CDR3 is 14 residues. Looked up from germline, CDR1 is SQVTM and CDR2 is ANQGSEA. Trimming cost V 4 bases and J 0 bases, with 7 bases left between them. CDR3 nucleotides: TGCAGCGTTGTGGTGTTCTCTGGGGCCAACGTCCTGACTTTC. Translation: CSVVVFSGANVLTF.

The CDR3, as DNA: TGTGCCATCAGTGACCCGGTTTCGAACACTGAAGCTTTCTTT. As protein: CAISDPVSNTEAFF. V and J are TRBV10-3 and TRBJ1-1; D gene unclear. There are 14 residues in the CDR3. V gave up 3 bases and J gave up 1 base, with 9 bases separating them. Per the germline V gene, CDR1 is ENHRY and CDR2 is SYGVKD.

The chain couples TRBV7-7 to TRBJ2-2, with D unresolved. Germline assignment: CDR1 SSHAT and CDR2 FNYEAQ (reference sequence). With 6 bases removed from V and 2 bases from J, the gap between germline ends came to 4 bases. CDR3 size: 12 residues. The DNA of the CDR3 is TGTGCCAGCAGGCTCAACACCGGGGAGCTGTTTTTT. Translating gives CASRLNTGELFF.

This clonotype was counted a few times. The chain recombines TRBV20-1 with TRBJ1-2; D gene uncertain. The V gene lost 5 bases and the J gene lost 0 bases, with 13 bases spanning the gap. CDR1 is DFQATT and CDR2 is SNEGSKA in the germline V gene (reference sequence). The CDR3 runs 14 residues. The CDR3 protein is CSALRPRANYGYTF. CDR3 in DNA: TGCAGTGCTCTGAGACCCCGAGCTAACTATGGCTACACCTTC.

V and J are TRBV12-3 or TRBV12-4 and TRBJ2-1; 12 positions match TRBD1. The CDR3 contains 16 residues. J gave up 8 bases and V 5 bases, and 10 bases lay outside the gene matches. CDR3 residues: CASSLGTGGDTHEQFF. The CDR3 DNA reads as TGTGCCAGCAGTCTAGGGACAGGGGGCGATACCCATGAGCAGTTCTTC.

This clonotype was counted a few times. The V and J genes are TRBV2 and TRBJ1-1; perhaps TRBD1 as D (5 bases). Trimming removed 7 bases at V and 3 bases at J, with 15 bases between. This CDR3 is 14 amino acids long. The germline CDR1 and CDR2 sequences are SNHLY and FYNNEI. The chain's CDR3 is CASIQRSGDTEAFF. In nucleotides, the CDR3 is TGTGCCAGCATCCAGCGGTCGGGGGACACTGAAGCTTTCTTT.

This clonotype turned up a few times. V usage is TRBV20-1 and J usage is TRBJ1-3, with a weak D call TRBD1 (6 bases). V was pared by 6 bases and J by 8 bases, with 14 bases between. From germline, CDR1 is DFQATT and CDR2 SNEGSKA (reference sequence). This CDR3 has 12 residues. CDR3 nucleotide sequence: TGCAGTGCAGCGACGGGGGCGGACACCATATATTTT. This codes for CSAATGADTIYF.

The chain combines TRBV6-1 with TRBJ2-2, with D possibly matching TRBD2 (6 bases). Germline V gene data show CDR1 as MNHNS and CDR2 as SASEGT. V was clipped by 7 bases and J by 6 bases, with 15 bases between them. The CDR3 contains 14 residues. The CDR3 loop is CASTRAREAGELFF. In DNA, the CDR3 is TGTGCCAGCACGAGGGCCAGGGAGGCCGGGGAGCTGTTTTTT.